The source of this T cell receptor beta chain is a study of CD8+CD57+ T cells in acquired aplastic anemia. This clonotype was detected many times. Profiling of TCR beta VDJ combinations and CDR3 sequences used genomic DNA as template. From the reads, TCRdb called clonotypes with MiXCR, one entry per CDR3 protein. The table shows under 150,000 distinct CDR3 sequences, with 40% to 45% occurring only once. There are 13 residues in the CDR3. Germline assignment: CDR1 SGHDN and CDR2 FVKESK. V lost 4 bases and J lost 3, with 10 bases in between. The sequenced sample was sorted CD4+, CD8+, or CD8+CD57+ T cells (not recorded which) from PBMCs. The J gene is TRBJ2-7, the V gene TRBV14; D unresolved. The sequence was collected from a human donor in good health, serving as a control. CDR3 in DNA: TGTGCCAGCAGCCTCCTCACGGGCTACGAGCAGTACTTC. Its translation is CASSLLTGYEQYF.